The 14 T cell receptor beta chains below come from one sample, sequenced in a study of CD8 T cells in ankylosing spondylitis. In TCRdb, the 5' RACE reads were re-called with MiXCR into one record per CDR3 protein. The sample records 50,000 to 65,000 distinct CDR3 sequences, approximately 7% being singletons. Sequencing used blood, either unsorted or a sorted T cell fraction (not recorded which). The receptor source for this set is a female donor with ankylosing spondylitis or in good health (not recorded which).

The sample holds many counts of this clonotype. V is TRBV6-6 and J is TRBJ2-1, with D possibly being TRBD2 (6 bases). The CDR3 is 17 amino acids. Germline-derived CDR1 and CDR2 are MNHNY and SVGAGI (reference sequence). V shed 1 base and J shed 6 bases, with 19 bases lying between them. In nucleotides, the CDR3 is TGTGCCAGCAGTTACTACCCTCTGGGGCGGGGTGGCAATGAGCAGTTCTTC. Protein: CASSYYPLGRGGNEQFF.

This clonotype has a count of ten or more. This chain uses TRBV20-1 with TRBJ2-5; 9 nucleotides line up with TRBD1. Germline CDR1 and CDR2: DFQATT and SNEGSKA (reference sequence). This CDR3 has 14 amino acids. J gave up 3 bases and V 3 bases, and 5 bases lay outside the gene matches. CDR3 sequence: CSARSRDREETQYF. CDR3 DNA sequence: TGCAGTGCTAGGTCCCGGGACAGGGAAGAGACCCAGTACTTC.

This clonotype was counted many times. The genes are TRBV6-5 and TRBJ2-4; 10 bases map to TRBD1. The junction had 11 bases not matched to a gene; V was cut back by 2 bases and J by 7 bases. Per germline, CDR1 MNHEY and CDR2 SVGAGI. CDR3 size: 17 residues. The CDR3 DNA is TGTGCCAGCAGTTACACCTCGGGGACAGGGGTCCGGAACATTCAGTACTTC. Residues: CASSYTSGTGVRNIQYF.

The gene calls are TRBV5-1 and TRBJ1-1; no clear D. Germline lookup yields CDR1 SGHRS and CDR2 YFSETQ. The V end was cut by 0 bases, the J end by 7 bases, with 13 bases between. This CDR3 has 14 residues. The CDR3 is CASSLAQGSNEAFF. DNA for the CDR3: TGCGCCAGCAGCTTGGCCCAAGGGAGCAATGAAGCTTTCTTT. Combining the CDR3 with reference TRBV5-1 and TRBJ1-1 gives the whole variable domain KAGVTQTPRYLIKTRGQQVTLSCSPISGHRSVSWYQQTPGQGLQFLFEYFSETQRNKGNFPGRFSGRQFSNSRSEMNVSTLELGDSALYLCASSLAQGSNEAFFGQGTRLTVV.

This clonotype was observed at least ten times. The rearrangement uses TRBV5-1 and TRBJ1-5; possible D gene TRBD1, 6 bases. The CDR3 contains 15 residues. The germline V and J ends were trimmed by 0 bases and 6 bases, with 13 bases remaining between them. Germline V gives CDR1 SGHRS, CDR2 YFSETQ. CDR3 residues: CASSLGAGAGQPQHF. As DNA, the CDR3 is TGCGCCAGCAGCTTGGGTGCAGGGGCTGGTCAGCCCCAGCATTTT.

Ten or more counts support this clonotype. The rearrangement uses TRBV12-3 or TRBV12-4 and TRBJ1-1; the D gene is possibly TRBD1 (6 bases). The CDR3 covers 14 residues. V was trimmed by 5 bases and J by 2 bases, leaving 12 bases between them. The DNA for the CDR3 is TGTGCCAGCAGTCCCCAGGGGCAAAACACTGAAGCTTTCTTT. This translates into CASSPQGQNTEAFF.

This clonotype was seen at least ten times. This sequence joins TRBV7-8 and TRBJ2-7; 9 bases fit TRBD2. CDR3 size: 20 residues. Germline V lookup: CDR1 SGHVS, CDR2 FQNEAQ. V dropped 3 bases and J dropped 1; count of bases not matched to a gene: 19. CDR3 coding DNA: TGTGCCAGCAGCTTGAGGAGTCTTGCAAGCGGGGGGCCGAAGTCCTACGAGCAGTACTTC. Its protein is CASSLRSLASGGPKSYEQYF. The full variable domain, in which reference TRBV7-8 and TRBJ2-7 provide the parts outside the CDR3, is GAGVSQSPRYKVAKRGQDVALRCDPISGHVSLFWYQQALGQGPEFLTYFQNEAQLDKSGLPSDRFFAERPEGSVSTLKIQRTQQEDSAVYLCASSLRSLASGGPKSYEQYFGPGTRLTVT.

This clonotype has at least ten counts. This chain uses TRBV5-1 with TRBJ2-5; maybe TRBD2 (5 bases). The CDR3 consists of 14 residues. The V gene lost 3 bases and the J gene lost 5 bases, with 14 bases spanning the gap. Germline lookup yields CDR1 SGHRS and CDR2 YFSETQ. CDR3 DNA: TGCGCCAGCAGCTCCGCGGGTTGGGCGGAGACCCAGTACTTC. Protein product: CASSSAGWAETQYF.

This clonotype was counted many times. The chain employs TRBV6-5 and TRBJ2-5; tentatively, D is TRBD1 or TRBD2 (5 bases each). Looked up from germline, CDR1 is MNHEY and CDR2 is SVGAGI. The CDR3 covers 13 residues. The ends were cut back, 5 bases at V and 4 bases at J, with 11 bases in the middle. The CDR3 DNA reads TGTGCCAGCAGTCCCATGGGACCAGAGACCCAGTACTTC. It yields the protein CASSPMGPETQYF.

The chain joins TRBV27 to TRBJ1-1, with TRBD1 as a possible D gene (6 bases). Trimming removed 7 bases from V and 0 bases from J, with 15 bases in between. CDR1 MNHEY and CDR2 SMNVEV come from the germline V gene (reference sequence). The CDR3 is 15 amino acids. CDR3 in amino acids: CASIELGTLNTEAFF. CDR3 nucleotides: TGTGCCAGCATTGAGCTCGGGACATTGAACACTGAAGCTTTCTTT.

This clonotype was found many times. The genes are TRBV29-1 and TRBJ2-1; TRBD1 might be the D (6 bases). Between the trimmed V and J ends, which lost 7 bases and 4 bases, there was a span of 14 bases. The CDR3 runs 13 residues. CDR1 SQVTM and CDR2 ANQGSEA come from the germline V gene. The CDR3 is CSAHQGLYNEQFF. The DNA of the CDR3 is TGCAGCGCCCACCAGGGGCTTTACAATGAGCAGTTCTTC.

In this sample, this clonotype turned up many times. The rearrangement uses TRBV29-1 and TRBJ1-1; D gene ambiguous. The germline CDR1 and CDR2 sequences are SQVTM and ANQGSEA. The CDR3 sequence is 17 residues long. V lost 1 base, J lost 1 base, and 19 bases lay in between. CDR3 in amino acids: CSVEGLTSSITNTEAFF. As DNA, the CDR3 is TGCAGCGTTGAAGGCTTAACCAGTAGTATAACGAACACTGAAGCTTTCTTT.

This clonotype showed up many times. The chain combines TRBV5-1 with TRBJ2-3, with a weak D call TRBD1 (6 bases). From germline, CDR1 is SGHRS and CDR2 YFSETQ. V lost 0 bases, J lost 6 bases, and 14 bases lay in between. The CDR3 runs to 15 residues. CDR3 in DNA: TGCGCCAGCAGCTTGGAGTGGGGGCGATCGGATACGCAGTATTTT. Protein sequence: CASSLEWGRSDTQYF.

This clonotype occurred many times. As DNA, the CDR3 is TGCAGCTTGGGTGTGGGCTACACCTTC. Protein sequence: CSLGVGYTF. The chain recombines TRBV20-1 with TRBJ1-2; D call uncertain. Per germline, CDR1 DFQATT and CDR2 SNEGSKA (reference sequence). The CDR3 covers 9 residues.